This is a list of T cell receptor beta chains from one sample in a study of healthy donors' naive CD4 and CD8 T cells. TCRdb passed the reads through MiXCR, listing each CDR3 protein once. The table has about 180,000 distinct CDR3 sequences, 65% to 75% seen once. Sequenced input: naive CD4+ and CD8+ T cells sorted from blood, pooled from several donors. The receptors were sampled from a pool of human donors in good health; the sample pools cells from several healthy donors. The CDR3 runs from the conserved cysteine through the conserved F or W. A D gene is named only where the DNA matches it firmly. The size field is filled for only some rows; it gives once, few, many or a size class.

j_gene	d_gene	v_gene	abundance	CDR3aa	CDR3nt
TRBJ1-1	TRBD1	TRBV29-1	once	CSGAGTASEAFF	TGCAGCGGGGCCGGGACAGCTTCTGAAGCTTTCTTT
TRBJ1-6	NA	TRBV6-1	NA	CASSEEVASSYNSPLHF	TGTGCCAGCAGTGAAGAGGTCGCGAGCTCCTATAATTCACCCCTCCACTTT
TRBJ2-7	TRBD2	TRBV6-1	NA	CASSELAGGEQYF	TGTGCCAGCAGTGAATTAGCGGGAGGTGAGCAGTACTTC
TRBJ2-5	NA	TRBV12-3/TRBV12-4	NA	CASSTVGETQYF	TGTGCCAGCAGTACTGTGGGAGAGACCCAGTACTTC
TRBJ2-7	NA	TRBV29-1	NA	CSVMTGTYEQYF	TGCAGCGTCATGACAGGTACCTACGAGCAGTACTTC
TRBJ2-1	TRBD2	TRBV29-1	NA	CSGGLARDEQFF	TGCAGCGGGGGACTAGCGAGGGATGAGCAGTTCTTC
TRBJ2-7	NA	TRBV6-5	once	CASRKEAPYEQYF	TGTGCCAGCAGGAAGGAGGCGCCCTACGAGCAGTACTTC
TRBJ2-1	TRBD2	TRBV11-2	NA	CASRTRGAGLYNEQFF	TGTGCCAGCAGAACCCGCGGAGCGGGACTCTACAATGAGCAGTTCTTC
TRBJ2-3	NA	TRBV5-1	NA	CASSLDEGPDTQYF	TGTGCCAGCAGCTTGGACGAGGGCCCAGATACGCAGTATTTT
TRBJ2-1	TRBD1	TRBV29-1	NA	CSVVIGTGVSNEQFF	TGCAGCGTTGTGATCGGGACAGGGGTCTCAAATGAGCAGTTCTTC
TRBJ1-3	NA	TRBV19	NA	CASSMDTSSGNTIYF	TGTGCCAGTAGTATGGACACCTCCTCTGGAAACACCATATATTTT
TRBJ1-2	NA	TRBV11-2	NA	CASSTPRGGNYGYTF	TGTGCCAGCAGCACCCCCCGCGGGGGCAACTATGGCTACACCTTC
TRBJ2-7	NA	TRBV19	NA	CASRPLGGSGEQYF	TGTGCCAGTAGGCCCTTAGGAGGCTCGGGGGAGCAGTACTTC
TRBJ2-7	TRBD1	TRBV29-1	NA	CSARQGWEQYF	TGCAGCGCCCGACAGGGGTGGGAGCAGTACTTC
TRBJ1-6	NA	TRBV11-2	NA	CASSLSGRSNSPLHF	TGTGCCAGCAGCTTATCGGGACGGTCTAATTCACCCCTCCACTTT
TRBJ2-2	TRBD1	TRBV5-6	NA	CASSGSGTVGTGELFF	TGTGCCAGCAGCGGCTCCGGGACAGTGGGGACCGGGGAGCTGTTTTTT
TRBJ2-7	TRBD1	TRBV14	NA	CASSQDRGTPYEQYF	TGTGCCAGCAGCCAAGACAGGGGGACCCCCTACGAGCAGTACTTC
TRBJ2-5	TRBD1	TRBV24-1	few	CATSDSGQGQETQYF	TGTGCCACCAGTGATTCAGGACAGGGCCAAGAGACCCAGTACTTC
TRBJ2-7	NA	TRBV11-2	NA	CASSLSQGYEQYF	TGTGCCAGCAGCTTAAGTCAGGGCTACGAGCAGTACTTC
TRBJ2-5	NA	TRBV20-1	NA	CSARDSWGETQYF	TGCAGTGCTAGGGACTCTTGGGGGGAGACCCAGTACTTC
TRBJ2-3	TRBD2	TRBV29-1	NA	CSVSGGGTDTQYF	TGCAGCGTTAGCGGGGGTGGCACAGATACGCAGTATTTT
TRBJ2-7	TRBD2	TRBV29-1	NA	CSVTISSGSYEQYF	TGCAGCGTTACCATCTCTAGCGGTTCCTACGAGCAGTACTTC
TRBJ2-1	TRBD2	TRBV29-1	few	CSVDPGGNEQFF	TGCAGCGTTGACCCGGGGGGTAATGAGCAGTTCTTC
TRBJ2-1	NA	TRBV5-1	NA	CASSLFGGYSYNEQFF	TGCGCCAGCAGCTTGTTTGGCGGGTACTCCTACAATGAGCAGTTCTTC
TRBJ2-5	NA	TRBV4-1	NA	CASSRTGSRLETQYF	TGCGCCAGCAGCCGGACTGGCTCGCGATTGGAGACCCAGTACTTC
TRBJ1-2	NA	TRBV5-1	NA	CASSHREDYGYTF	TGCGCCAGCAGCCACAGGGAGGACTATGGCTACACCTTC
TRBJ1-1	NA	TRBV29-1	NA	CSIVRRMNTEAFF	TGCAGCATTGTTCGCAGGATGAACACTGAAGCTTTCTTT
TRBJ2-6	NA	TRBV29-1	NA	CSVQSPTGANVLTF	TGCAGCGTGCAGTCCCCTACTGGGGCCAACGTCCTGACTTTC
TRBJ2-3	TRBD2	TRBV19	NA	CASRRTSGRDDTQYF	TGTGCCAGTAGACGAACTAGCGGGAGAGACGATACGCAGTATTTT
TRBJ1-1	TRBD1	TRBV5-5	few	CASSLTGGLNTEAFF	TGTGCCAGCAGCCTGACAGGGGGCCTTAACACTGAAGCTTTCTTT
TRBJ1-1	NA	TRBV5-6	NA	CASSLARVGPNTEAFF	TGTGCCAGCAGCTTGGCCCGGGTCGGGCCGAACACTGAAGCTTTCTTT
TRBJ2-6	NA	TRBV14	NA	CASSQVAFGANVLTF	TGTGCCAGCAGCCAAGTGGCGTTTGGGGCCAACGTCCTGACTTTC
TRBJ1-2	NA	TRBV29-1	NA	CSVEGAAYGYTF	TGCAGCGTTGAAGGGGCAGCCTATGGCTACACCTTC
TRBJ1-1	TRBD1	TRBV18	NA	CASSRRTGGGFGNTEAFF	TGTGCCAGCTCACGAAGGACAGGGGGCGGTTTTGGGAACACTGAAGCTTTCTTT
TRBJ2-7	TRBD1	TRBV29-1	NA	CSVRQGANEQYF	TGCAGCGTGCGACAGGGGGCCAACGAGCAGTACTTC
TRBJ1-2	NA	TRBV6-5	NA	CASSTYRIKYGYTF	TGTGCCAGCAGTACCTACAGGATCAAGTATGGCTACACCTTC
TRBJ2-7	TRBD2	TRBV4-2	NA	CASSQDRTSPYNEQYF	TGTGCCAGCAGCCAAGACAGGACTAGCCCGTACAACGAGCAGTACTTC
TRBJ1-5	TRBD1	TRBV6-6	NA	CASMGQGQGQPQHF	TGTGCCAGCATGGGACAGGGGCAGGGTCAGCCCCAGCATTTT
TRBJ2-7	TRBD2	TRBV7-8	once	CASSLREVTYEQYF	TGTGCCAGCAGCTTACGGGAGGTGACTTACGAGCAGTACTTC
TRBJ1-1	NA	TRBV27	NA	CASQPAGNRGYTEAFF	TGTGCCAGCCAACCGGCAGGAAATCGGGGGTACACTGAAGCTTTCTTT
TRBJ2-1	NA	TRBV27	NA	CASSTRFGSANGFNEQFF	TGTGCCAGCAGTACCCGGTTCGGGTCAGCGAATGGGTTCAATGAGCAGTTCTTC
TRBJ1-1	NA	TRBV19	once	CASSISRGWTEAFF	TGTGCCAGTAGTATAAGCAGGGGTTGGACTGAAGCTTTCTTT
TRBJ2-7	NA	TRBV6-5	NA	CASSTGEGRGAYEQYF	TGTGCCAGCTCGACAGGGGAGGGTAGAGGCGCCTACGAGCAGTACTTC
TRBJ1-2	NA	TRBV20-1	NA	CSARVGYNYGYTF	TGCAGTGCTAGGGTGGGGTATAACTATGGCTACACCTTC
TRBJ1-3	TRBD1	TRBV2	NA	CASRSDRSSGNTIYF	TGTGCCAGCAGGTCGGACAGGAGCTCTGGAAACACCATATATTTT
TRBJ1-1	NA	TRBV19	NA	CASTSPDNEAFF	TGTGCCAGTACTTCCCCCGACAATGAAGCTTTCTTT
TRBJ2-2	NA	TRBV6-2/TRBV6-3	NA	CASSYINTGELFF	TGTGCCAGCAGTTACATAAACACCGGGGAGCTGTTTTTT
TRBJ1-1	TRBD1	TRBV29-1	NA	CSVVVGQGNTEAFF	TGCAGCGTTGTTGTAGGACAGGGGAACACTGAAGCTTTCTTT
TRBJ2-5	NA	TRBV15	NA	CATSRDRIIETQYF	TGTGCCACCAGCAGGGATCGGATCATTGAGACCCAGTACTTC
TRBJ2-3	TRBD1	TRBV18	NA	CASSPGQGPTDTQYF	TGTGCCAGCTCACCCGGACAGGGGCCGACAGATACGCAGTATTTT
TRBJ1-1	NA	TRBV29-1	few	CSVEVGSAQSEAFF	TGCAGCGTTGAAGTGGGATCGGCGCAGTCTGAAGCTTTCTTT
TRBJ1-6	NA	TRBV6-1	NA	CASSDLTRTYNSPLHF	TGTGCCAGCAGTGATCTGACAAGGACCTATAATTCACCCCTCCACTTT
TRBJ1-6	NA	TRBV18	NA	CASSDRQALHF	TGTGCCAGCTCAGACCGACAGGCCCTCCACTTT